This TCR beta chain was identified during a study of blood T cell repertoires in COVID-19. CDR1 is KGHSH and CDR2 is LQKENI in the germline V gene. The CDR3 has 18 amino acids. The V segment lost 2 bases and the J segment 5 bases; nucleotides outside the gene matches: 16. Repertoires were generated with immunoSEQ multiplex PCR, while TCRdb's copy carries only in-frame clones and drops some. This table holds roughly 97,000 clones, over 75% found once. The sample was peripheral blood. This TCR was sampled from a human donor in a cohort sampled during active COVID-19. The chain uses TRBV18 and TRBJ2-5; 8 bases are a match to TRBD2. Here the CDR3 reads CASSPVTSARPGLETQYF. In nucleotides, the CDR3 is TGTGCCAGCTCACCAGTGACTAGCGCGAGACCAGGGCTGGAGACCCAGTACTTC.